This paragraph reports one T cell receptor beta chain. Its antigen is unidentified. These data are taken from a study of radiotherapy plus CTLA-4 blockade in lung cancer. Study-wide background: Objective responses were documented in around 19% of patients, with disease control in about 29%.

Study observations and caveats: Blood saw expansion of tumor-derived TCR clones after radiotherapy plus ipilimumab. Interferon-beta and early blood T cell clone dynamics reportedly predicted response best.

The study gave focal radiation plus ipilimumab CTLA-4 blockade to patients with chemo-refractory metastatic non-small-cell lung cancer. The CDR3 consists of 15 residues. Germline assignment: CDR1 MNHEY and CDR2 SMNVEV (reference sequence). The ends lost 1 base at V and 7 bases at J; junction bases unmatched: 6. Profiled with immunoSEQ multiplex PCR; TCRdb holds only in-frame clones, not every one. This table has fewer than 100,000 clones, approximately 80% appearing once. The TCR originated in a human donor with non-small cell lung cancer who had stable disease on radiotherapy plus ipilimumab. The chain joins TRBV27 to TRBJ2-7; 11 bases align to TRBD1. The specimen comprised peripheral blood, sampled from a patient treated with radiotherapy plus ipilimumab. CDR3 sequence: CASSLWGQGVGEQYF. In DNA form, the CDR3 reads TGTGCCAGCAGTTTATGGGGACAGGGGGTGGGAGAGCAGTACTTC.